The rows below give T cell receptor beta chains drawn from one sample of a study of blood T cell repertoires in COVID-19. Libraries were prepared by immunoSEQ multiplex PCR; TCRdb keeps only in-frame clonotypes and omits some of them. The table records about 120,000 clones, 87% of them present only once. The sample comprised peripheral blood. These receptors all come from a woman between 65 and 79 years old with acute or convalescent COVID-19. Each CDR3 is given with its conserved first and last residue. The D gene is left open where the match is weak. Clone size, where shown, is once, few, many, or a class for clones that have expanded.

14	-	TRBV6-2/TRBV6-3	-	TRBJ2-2	CASSYLQGTGELFF	TGTGCCAGCAGTTACCTCCAGGGAACCGGGGAGCTGTTTTTT
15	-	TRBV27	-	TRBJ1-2	CASSRNGRGSDGYTF	TGTGCCAGCAGTCGTAATGGCAGGGGAAGTGATGGCTACACCTTC
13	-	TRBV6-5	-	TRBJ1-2	CASDRNQVGGYTF	TGTGCCAGCGACAGGAATCAAGTTGGTGGCTACACCTTC
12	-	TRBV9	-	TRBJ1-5	CASPPRGQPQHF	TGTGCCAGCCCCCCTCGGGGTCAGCCCCAGCATTTT
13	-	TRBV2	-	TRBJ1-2	CASRFRQLYGYTF	TGTGCCAGCAGATTTAGACAGCTTTATGGCTACACCTTC
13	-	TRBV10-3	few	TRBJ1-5	CAITREVSQPQHF	TGTGCCATAACGCGGGAAGTGAGTCAGCCCCAGCATTTT
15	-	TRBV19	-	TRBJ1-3	CASRRDRTSGNTIYF	TGTGCCAGTAGACGCGACAGGACGTCTGGAAACACCATATATTTT
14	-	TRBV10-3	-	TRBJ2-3	CAISESIGTDTQYF	TGTGCCATCAGTGAGTCTATAGGCACAGATACGCAGTATTTT
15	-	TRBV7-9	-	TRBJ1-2	CASSFVDGGDYGYTF	TGTGCCAGCAGTTTTGTGGATGGAGGGGACTATGGCTACACCTTC
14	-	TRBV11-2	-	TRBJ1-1	CASSLVGWSTEAFF	TGTGCCAGCAGCTTAGTCGGGTGGTCCACTGAAGCTTTCTTT
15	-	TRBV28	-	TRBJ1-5	CASSRPRRGNQPQHF	TGTGCCAGCAGTCGTCCAAGGCGGGGGAATCAGCCCCAGCATTTT
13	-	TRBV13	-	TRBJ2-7	CASSLTLRGEQYF	TGTGCCAGCAGCTTAACACTAAGGGGCGAGCAGTACTTC
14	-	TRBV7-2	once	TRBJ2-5	CASSLGRGRETQYF	TGTGCCAGCAGCTTAGGCAGGGGTCGGGAGACCCAGTACTTC
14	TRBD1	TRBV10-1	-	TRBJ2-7	CASSEGQGAYEQYF	TGCGCCAGCAGTGAGGGACAGGGTGCCTACGAGCAGTACTTC
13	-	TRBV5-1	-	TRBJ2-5	CASSFRGKETQYF	TGCGCCAGCAGCTTCCGAGGGAAAGAGACCCAGTACTTC
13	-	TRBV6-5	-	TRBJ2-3	CAGQGSNTDTQYF	TGTGCCGGCCAGGGGAGTAACACAGATACGCAGTATTTT
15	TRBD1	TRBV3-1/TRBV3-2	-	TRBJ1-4	CASSQGQGYGEKLFF	TGTGCCAGCAGCCAGGGACAGGGGTATGGTGAAAAACTGTTTTTT
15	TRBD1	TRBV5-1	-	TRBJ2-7	CASSFMTGAGYEQYF	TGCGCCAGCAGCTTTATGACAGGGGCGGGGTACGAGCAGTACTTC
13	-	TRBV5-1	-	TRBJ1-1	CASSLSVNTEAFF	TGCGCCAGCAGCTTGTCAGTGAACACTGAAGCTTTCTTT
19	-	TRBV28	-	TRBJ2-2	CASSGWGWRGLTNTGELFF	TGTGCCAGCAGTGGATGGGGCTGGCGGGGGCTCACGAACACCGGGGAGCTGTTTTTT
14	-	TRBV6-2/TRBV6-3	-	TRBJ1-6	CASSPGQRNSPLHF	TGTGCCAGCAGTCCGGGACAACGAAATTCACCCCTCCACTTT
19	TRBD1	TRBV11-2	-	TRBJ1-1	CASSYWGWGQGAVNTEAFF	TGTGCCAGCAGCTATTGGGGTTGGGGACAGGGGGCCGTGAACACTGAAGCTTTCTTT
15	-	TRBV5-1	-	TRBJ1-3	CASSSDPTGWDTIYF	TGCGCCAGCAGTTCTGACCCTACAGGGTGGGACACCATATATTTT
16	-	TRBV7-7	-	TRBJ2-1	CASSRQAGARDNEQFF	TGTGCTAGCAGTCGACAGGCGGGGGCGAGGGACAATGAGCAGTTCTTC
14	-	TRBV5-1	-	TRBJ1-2	CASSLTGSNYGYTF	TGCGCCAGCAGCTTGACGGGGTCTAACTATGGCTACACCTTC
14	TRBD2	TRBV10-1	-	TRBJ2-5	CASSESTSVETQYF	TGCGCCAGCAGTGAGTCAACTAGCGTGGAGACCCAGTACTTC
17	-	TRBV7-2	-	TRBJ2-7	CASSLNGAGPPTYEQYF	TGTGCCAGCAGCTTAAATGGCGCAGGGCCCCCTACCTACGAGCAGTACTTC
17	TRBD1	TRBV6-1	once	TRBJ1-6	CASSEVTGTAYNSPLHF	TGTGCCAGCAGTGAAGTTACCGGGACAGCGTATAATTCACCCCTCCACTTT
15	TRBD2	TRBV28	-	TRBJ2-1	CASSLPSGLYNEQFF	TGTGCCAGCAGTTTACCTAGCGGGCTCTACAATGAGCAGTTCTTC
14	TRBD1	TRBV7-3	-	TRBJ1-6	CASSYRGGDSPLHF	TGTGCCAGCAGCTACAGGGGTGGGGATTCACCCCTCCACTTT
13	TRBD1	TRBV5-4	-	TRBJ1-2	CASREDRGQGYTF	TGTGCCAGCAGGGAAGACAGGGGGCAGGGCTACACCTTC
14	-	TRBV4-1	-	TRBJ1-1	CARCQLSGGTEAFF	TGCGCCCGCTGCCAACTCTCCGGGGGGACTGAAGCTTTCTTT
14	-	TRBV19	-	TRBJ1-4	CASGVGVANEKLFF	TGTGCCAGTGGGGTCGGGGTGGCTAATGAAAAACTGTTTTTT
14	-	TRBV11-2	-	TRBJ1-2	CASSLDTSNYGYTF	TGTGCCAGCAGCTTAGACACTAGTAACTATGGCTACACCTTC
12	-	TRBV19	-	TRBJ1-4	CASSQIQGTTVF	TGTGCCAGTAGCCAAATACAGGGAACCACGGTATTT
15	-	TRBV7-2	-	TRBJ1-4	CASSAAGATNEKLFF	TGTGCCAGCAGCGCCGCAGGCGCAACTAATGAAAAACTGTTTTTT
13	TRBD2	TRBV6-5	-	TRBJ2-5	CASSNSGAETQYF	TGTGCCAGCAGCAATAGCGGGGCAGAGACCCAGTACTTC